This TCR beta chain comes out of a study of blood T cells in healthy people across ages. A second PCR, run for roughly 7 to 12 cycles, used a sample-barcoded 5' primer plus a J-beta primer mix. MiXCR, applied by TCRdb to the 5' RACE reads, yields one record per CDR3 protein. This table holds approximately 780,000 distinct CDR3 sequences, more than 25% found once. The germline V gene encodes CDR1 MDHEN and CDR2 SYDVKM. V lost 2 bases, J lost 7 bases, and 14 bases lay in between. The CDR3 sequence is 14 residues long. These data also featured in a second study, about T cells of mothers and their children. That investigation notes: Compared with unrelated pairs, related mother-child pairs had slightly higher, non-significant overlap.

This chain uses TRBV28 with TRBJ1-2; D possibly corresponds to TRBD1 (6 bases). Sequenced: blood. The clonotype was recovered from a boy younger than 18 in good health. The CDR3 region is CASSLRGASSGYTF. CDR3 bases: TGTGCCAGCAGTTTAAGGGGGGCTAGTAGTGGCTACACCTTC.